Presented here are 22 T cell receptor beta chains from one specimen sequenced in a study of shared T cell receptors in the human thymus. The data were produced by immunoSEQ multiplex PCR, yet TCRdb's version contains in-frame clones alone and is incomplete. The sample includes approximately 760,000 clones, approximately 83% of them seen just once. This same sample was also part of a study on human thymus T cells.

Sequencing was done on a sample of thymocytes. The receptors stem from a girl less than two years old with a congenital heart defect.

The chain combines TRBV11-2 with TRBJ2-3, with D maybe TRBD2 (5 bases). The CDR3 spans 15 residues. The germline V gene has CDR1 SGHAT and CDR2 FQNNGV. Trimming removed 6 bases at V and 4 bases at J, with 17 bases between. This CDR3 reads CASSCAGHTSDTQYF. CDR3 bases: TGTGCCAGCAGTTGCGCGGGTCATACCTCAGATACGCAGTATTTT.

The CDR3 loop reads CASTVTWTGGYGYTF. In DNA form, the CDR3 reads TGTGCCAGCACTGTTACGTGGACAGGGGGCTATGGCTACACCTTC. The chain is built from TRBV6-6 and TRBJ1-2, with 10 bases identical to TRBD1. CDR3 length: 15 residues. The J segment lost 4 bases and the V segment lost 7 bases, leaving 9 bases of the junction unmatched. Germline loops: CDR1 MNHNY, CDR2 SVGAGI (reference sequence).

The V and J genes are TRBV18 and TRBJ2-3; 10 nucleotides line up with TRBD2. The CDR3 covers 18 residues. J gave up 5 bases and V 2 bases, and 13 bases lay outside the gene matches. Germline CDR1 and CDR2: KGHSH and LQKENI. As DNA, the CDR3 is TGTGCCAGCTCACCATTGTACGGGACTAGCGATTGTCGAGATACGCAGTATTTT. As protein: CASSPLYGTSDCRDTQYF.

The rearrangement joins TRBV5-1 to TRBJ1-2; D gene unclear. CDR1 is SGHRS and CDR2 is YFSETQ in the germline V gene. Trimming took 2 bases from V and 5 from J, leaving 7 bases between them. The CDR3 totals 12 residues. The DNA of the CDR3 is TGCGCCAGCAGCTTCGGGGAGTATGGCTACACCTTC. Translated: CASSFGEYGYTF.

CDR3 nucleotides: TGTGCCAGCAGCTTAGCGGAAAGGGGACTAGCTCCCAATGAGCAGTTCTTC. Its translation is CASSLAERGLAPNEQFF. V usage is TRBV7-2 and J usage is TRBJ2-1; 9 nucleotides line up with TRBD2. The V gene's germline CDR1 is SGHTA and CDR2 FQGNSA. The CDR3 sequence is 17 residues long. J lost 6 bases, V lost 0 bases, and 9 bases had no gene match.

The chain couples TRBV14 to TRBJ2-3, with 8 bases that match TRBD2. The CDR3 is 17 residues long. The germline gives CDR1 SGHDN, CDR2 FVKESK. With V trimmed by 0 bases and J by 2 bases, 7 bases remained unmatched. CDR3 residues: CASSQDRLAGFTDTQYF. Here the CDR3 DNA reads TGTGCCAGCAGCCAAGATCGTTTAGCGGGGTTCACAGATACGCAGTATTTT.

The rearrangement joins TRBV4-1 to TRBJ2-7; 10 bases align to TRBD1. Trimming at V came to 6 bases and at J to 3 bases, leaving 8 bases not matched to a gene. The CDR3 is 15 amino acids. Germline V lookup: CDR1 MGHRA, CDR2 YSYEKL. The CDR3 region is CASSPRQGAFYEQYF. CDR3 DNA: TGCGCCAGCAGTCCCCGACAGGGGGCTTTCTACGAGCAGTACTTC.

The rearrangement uses TRBV7-8 and TRBJ1-2; D gene uncertain. V lost 1 base to trimming and J lost 4 bases, with 19 bases between them. CDR1 SGHVS and CDR2 FQNEAQ come from the germline V gene. The CDR3 totals 17 residues. The CDR3 is CASSLEAVLHRAYGYTF. As DNA, the CDR3 is TGTGCCAGCAGCTTAGAGGCCGTTCTTCACAGAGCCTATGGCTACACCTTC.

The chain employs TRBV11-2 and TRBJ1-2, with 11 bases that match TRBD1. V lost 6 bases, J lost 8 bases, and 14 bases stayed unmatched. Germline lookup yields CDR1 SGHAT and CDR2 FQNNGV. The CDR3 consists of 16 residues. This CDR3 reads CASRWPGTGGDVGYTF. DNA for the CDR3: TGTGCCAGCAGATGGCCCGGGACAGGGGGAGACGTAGGCTACACCTTC.

CDR3 loop: CASSGRGLAGGPWFETQYF. The CDR3 DNA is TGCGCCAGCAGCGGACGCGGACTAGCGGGGGGGCCTTGGTTCGAGACCCAGTACTTC. The chain has TRBV5-1 and TRBJ2-5; 15 nucleotides match TRBD2. The V gene end was trimmed by 4 bases and the J gene end by 5 bases; junction bases not matched to a gene: 15. The CDR3 loop spans 19 amino acids. From germline, CDR1 is SGHRS and CDR2 YFSETQ.

CDR3 sequence (DNA): TGTGCCAGCAGGGAGACACAGGGACAGGGAAGATCCGTGACCCAGTACTTC. Amino acid sequence: CASRETQGQGRSVTQYF. The chain is built from TRBV2 and TRBJ2-5, with 9 bases lining up with TRBD1. There are 17 residues in the CDR3. V dropped 6 bases and J dropped 7; count of bases not matched to a gene: 18. CDR1 SNHLY and CDR2 FYNNEI come from the germline V gene.

The chain links TRBV19 to TRBJ1-1; D might be TRBD1 (5 bases). This CDR3 is built from 12 residues. The germline V and J ends were trimmed by 7 bases and 4 bases, with 10 bases remaining between them. CDR1 and CDR2 from the germline V gene are LNHDA and SQIVND (reference sequence). The CDR3 bases are TGTGCCAGTACTCAGGGTAGCACTGAAGCTTTCTTT. This gives the protein CASTQGSTEAFF.

The chain uses TRBV5-1 and TRBJ1-1, with D perhaps matching TRBD1 (5 bases). Trimming pared 10 bases from V and 0 bases from J, leaving 22 bases between. The CDR3 loop spans 16 amino acids. Germline-derived CDR1 and CDR2 are SGHRS and YFSETQ. The CDR3 loop is CARPGETRGLNTEAFF. The CDR3 DNA is TGCGCCCGACCGGGGGAAACGCGAGGCTTGAACACTGAAGCTTTCTTT.

A remark on this clone: Mismatch with germline at one junction end may stem from a read error. The V call is TRBV27, the J call TRBJ2-2; 7 bases are a match to TRBD2. The germline gives CDR1 MNHEY, CDR2 SMNVEV (reference sequence). The CDR3 sequence is 13 residues long. The CDR3 protein is CASSWTVGGGLFF. The DNA for the CDR3 is TGTGCCAGCAGTTGGACCGTTGGCGGGGGGCTGTTTTTT.

The chain uses TRBV9 and TRBJ2-3, with 10 bases lining up with TRBD2. CDR1 SGDLS and CDR2 YYNGEE come from the germline V gene. Germline trimming cut 1 base from V and 9 bases from J; bases unmatched to any gene: 8. CDR3 size: 15 residues. The CDR3 is CASSVLAGDPGTQYF. Written as DNA, the CDR3 is TGTGCCAGCAGCGTACTAGCGGGGGACCCGGGGACGCAGTATTTT. Together with reference TRBV9 and TRBJ2-3, the CDR3 gives the full variable domain: DSGVTQTPKHLITATGQRVTLRCSPRSGDLSVYWYQQSLDQGLQFLIQYYNGEERAKGNILERFSAQQFPDLHSELNLSSLELGDSALYFCASSVLAGDPGTQYFGPGTRLTVL.

The chain is built from TRBV6-6 and TRBJ2-1; D ambiguous. The V and J ends lost 0 bases and 9 bases respectively, with 12 bases between them. Per the germline V gene, CDR1 is MNHNY and CDR2 is SVGAGI (reference sequence). The CDR3 is 14 residues long. CDR3 residues: CASSYSGRSGEQFF. CDR3 DNA sequence: TGTGCCAGCAGTTACTCAGGCAGGTCTGGTGAGCAGTTCTTC.

The V gene is TRBV5-6, the J gene TRBJ1-1; no firm D call. Germline CDR1 is SGHDT and CDR2 is YYEEEE. The length of the CDR3 is 15 residues. The V end was cut by 4 bases, the J end by 0 bases, with 13 bases between. The CDR3 loop reads CASSLDGNMNTEAFF. DNA of the CDR3: TGTGCCAGCAGCCTGGACGGGAATATGAACACTGAAGCTTTCTTT. Looking up the rest from reference TRBV5-6 and TRBJ1-1 gives the full variable domain: DAGVTQSPTHLIKTRGQQVTLRCSPKSGHDTVSWYQQALGQGPQFIFQYYEEEERQRGNFPDRFSGHQFPNYSSELNVNALLLGDSALYLCASSLDGNMNTEAFFGQGTRLTVV.

As DNA, the CDR3 is TGCGCCAGCAGCGCCTCGGGACACCTAAGGGAGACCCAGTACTTC. This encodes CASSASGHLRETQYF. The V gene is TRBV5-1, the J gene TRBJ2-5; tentatively, D is TRBD1 (6 bases). V lost 4 bases and J 5 bases, leaving 18 bases between the germline ends. Germline V CDR1 and CDR2: SGHRS, YFSETQ. This CDR3 has 15 amino acids.

This chain connects TRBV4-1 to TRBJ1-1, with D possibly TRBD1 on 6 matching bases. From germline, CDR1 is MGHRA and CDR2 YSYEKL. V lost 0 bases and J 0 bases, leaving 17 bases between the germline ends. CDR3 length: 18 residues. CDR3 in amino acids: CASSQESKSGAMNTEAFF. CDR3 sequence (DNA): TGCGCCAGCAGCCAAGAGAGTAAGTCAGGGGCCATGAACACTGAAGCTTTCTTT.

CDR3 in amino acids: CASRQTASTYEQYF. CDR3 bases: TGTGCCAGCAGGCAGACAGCCAGCACCTACGAGCAGTACTTC. V and J are TRBV6-5 and TRBJ2-7; D perhaps matches TRBD1 (5 bases). Germline V gene lookup returns CDR1 MNHEY and CDR2 SVGAGI. The CDR3 contains 14 residues. V lost 6 bases and J lost 2, with 14 bases in between.

The chain couples TRBV29-1 to TRBJ1-5, with 7 bases lining up with TRBD1. V gave up 1 base and J gave up 0 bases; unmatched junction bases: 15. Germline V CDR1 and CDR2: SQVTM, ANQGSEA. The CDR3 contains 19 residues. Here the CDR3 reads CSVEALPKGAGYSNQPQHF. CDR3 DNA sequence: TGCAGCGTTGAAGCCCTCCCAAAGGGGGCAGGTTATAGCAATCAGCCCCAGCATTTT.

V and J are TRBV5-1 and TRBJ2-3; perhaps TRBD1 as D (6 bases). Trimming removed 0 bases from V and 3 bases from J, with 14 bases in between. The CDR3 contains 16 residues. CDR1 and CDR2 from the germline V gene are SGHRS and YFSETQ. The CDR3 loop is CASSLGGTGSTDTQYF. The CDR3 DNA is TGCGCCAGCAGCTTGGGCGGTACAGGGAGTACAGATACGCAGTATTTT.